The 11 T cell receptor beta chains below all came from one sample that was sequenced in a study of regulatory T cells in long-lasting Graves disease. Documented time point: newly diagnosed GD, antithyroid drugs for less than 3 months. The TCR library used RNA extracted from PBMCs. Relying on iRepertoire HTBI primers and Arm-PCR of CDR3 regions, the team built TCR beta libraries. TCRdb reanalysed the multiplex PCR reads using MiXCR and keeps one entry per CDR3 protein. The data contain approximately 400,000 distinct CDR3 sequences, 15% to 18% of them singletons. Sequences were derived from peripheral blood mononuclear cells (PBMCs), sampled at new diagnosis, from a patient treated with antithyroid drugs. The receptor set was obtained from a female donor with Graves disease.

Concerning this clonotype: A much bigger clone sits one base away, suggesting this may be a read error. The CDR3 carries no conserved terminal phenylalanine or tryptophan, so it likely arises from a read error. V usage is TRBV4-3 and J usage is TRBJ1-1; no clear D gene. This CDR3 contains 14 residues. The germline V gene has CDR1 LGHNA and CDR2 YSLEER. The germline V and J ends were trimmed by 3 bases and 0 bases, with 8 bases remaining between them. CDR3 loop: CASSHTRLNTEAFI. As DNA, the CDR3 is TGCGCCAGCAGCCATACCAGGCTGAACACTGAAGCTTTCATT.

This clonotype was recorded at least ten times. The CDR3 protein is CASSPGTSGYNTGELFF. Here the CDR3 DNA reads TGCGCCAGCAGCCCTGGGACTAGCGGCTATAACACCGGGGAGCTGTTTTTT. V usage is TRBV4-1 and J usage is TRBJ2-2; 11 nucleotides agree with TRBD2. The CDR3 consists of 17 residues. Trimming took 4 bases from V and 2 from J; bases not matched to a gene: 6. The germline CDR1 and CDR2 sequences are MGHRA and YSYEKL.

This clonotype was seen at least ten times. This chain links TRBV29-1 with TRBJ2-1; either TRBD1 or TRBD2 may supply D (5 bases each). Germline V gives CDR1 SQVTM, CDR2 ANQGSEA. V was trimmed by 7 bases and J by 7 bases, leaving 20 bases between them. The CDR3 is made up of 14 amino acids. CDR3 residues: CSARRGGTINEQFF. The CDR3 nucleotides read TGCAGCGCCCGTCGGGGCGGCACTATTAATGAGCAGTTCTTC.

In this sample, this clonotype turned up a few times. J is TRBJ1-1 and V is TRBV19; D gene uncertain. The CDR3 is 14 residues long. Per the germline V gene, CDR1 is LNHDA and CDR2 is SQIVND (reference sequence). The germline V and J ends were trimmed by 7 bases and 2 bases, with 14 bases remaining between them. The CDR3 reads CASTPWGVNTEAFF. The CDR3 DNA reads TGTGCCAGTACCCCTTGGGGAGTTAACACTGAAGCTTTCTTT.

This clonotype was seen more than once but under ten times. The chain has TRBV4-2 and TRBJ2-1; unclear D gene. The CDR3 consists of 14 residues. V lost 1 base and J 7 bases, leaving 11 bases between the germline ends. CDR1 and CDR2 (germline): LGHNA, YNFKEQ. The chain's CDR3 is CASSQVGSANEQFF. CDR3 DNA sequence: TGTGCCAGCAGCCAAGTGGGTTCGGCGAATGAGCAGTTCTTC.

The sample holds a few counts of this clonotype. One end of the junction is discordant with germline, which a read error may explain. The V and J genes are TRBV10-3 and TRBJ2-1, with a possible D match to TRBD2 (5 bases). Germline values: CDR1 ENHRY, CDR2 SYGVKD. This CDR3 region has 13 residues. CDR3 loop: CAIMTSGNNERFF. The CDR3 DNA is TGTGCCATCATGACAAGCGGAAACAATGAGCGGTTCTTC.

This clonotype was found many times. This may arise from a read error, as a much more abundant clone is one base away. The rearrangement links TRBV11-2 to TRBJ1-5, with unresolved D. This CDR3 is built from 13 residues. Germline V gene sequence: CDR1 SGHAT, CDR2 FQNNGV. Between the trimmed V and J ends, which lost 5 bases and 5 bases, there was a span of 10 bases. CDR3 in DNA: TGTGCCAGCAGCCTTGACGAGGATCAGCCCCAGCATTTT. Its translation is CASSLDEDQPQHF.

This clonotype was detected ten times or more. The J gene is TRBJ1-1, the V gene TRBV7-9, with unresolved D. CDR3 size: 13 residues. Germline V gene data show CDR1 as SEHNR and CDR2 as FQNEAQ (reference sequence). V shed 5 bases and J shed 5 bases, with 12 bases lying between them. The CDR3 loop reads CASSLRRETEAFF. The CDR3 coding sequence is TGTGCCAGCAGCCTACGGAGGGAAACTGAAGCTTTCTTT.

This clonotype has a handful of counts. The chain carries TRBV7-9 and TRBJ2-5; 7 nucleotides align to TRBD1. The CDR3 covers 15 residues. The V segment lost 5 bases and the J segment 5 bases; nucleotides outside the gene matches: 11. Looked up from germline, CDR1 is SEHNR and CDR2 is FQNEAQ (reference sequence). CDR3 protein: CASSPGTAYYETQYF. The CDR3 region has the DNA TGTGCCAGCAGCCCTGGGACAGCCTATTACGAGACCCAGTACTTC.

The rearrangement links TRBV5-1 to TRBJ1-2; D is unresolved. CDR1 and CDR2 from the germline V gene are SGHRS and YFSETQ. V was cut by 3 bases and J by 0 bases, with 9 bases left in between. This CDR3 is 14 amino acids long. The CDR3 is CASSSGPANYGYTF. The CDR3 DNA reads as TGCGCCAGCAGCTCAGGTCCTGCTAACTATGGCTACACCTTC.

This clonotype was seen a handful of times. This chain joins TRBV20-1 and TRBJ2-1, with D tentatively TRBD1 (5 bases). CDR3 size: 13 residues. Deletions cut 1 base from V and 7 bases from J, with 11 bases between. Germline loops: CDR1 DFQATT, CDR2 SNEGSKA (reference sequence). The CDR3 reads CSARALTVNEQFF. DNA of the CDR3: TGCAGTGCTAGAGCCCTGACAGTTAATGAGCAGTTCTTC.